This record concerns one T cell receptor beta chain sequence. What antigen it recognizes has not been identified. No qualities accompany the bases; no much larger clone lies one base away. In the prospective study, participants were 18 to 89 years old, resided in about 25 geographic areas of the United States, and were enrolled through a virtual design. Cohort assignment in the prospective study relied on participant-reported clinical history from a screening survey and a study questionnaire. For ImmuneRACE Cohort 3, a participant was defined as recovered based on two consecutive negative NP/OP PCR tests, clearance by a healthcare professional, or resolution of symptoms. In the prospective study, mobile phlebotomists collected whole blood, serum and a nasopharyngeal or oropharyngeal swab from each participant. Prospective study participants could optionally give additional blood draws and questionnaires over an approximately 2-month period. Blood samples from the prospective study were shipped frozen or at room temperature prior to DNA extraction.

TCRbeta CDR3 regions were amplified from genomic DNA using the immunoSEQ Assay, a bias-controlled multiplex PCR. The authors processed their data as follows. Nucleated cell counts per sample were estimated from amplification of reference gene primers within the assay. Sequence reads were collapsed and filtered to measure the absolute abundance of every unique TCRbeta CDR3 rearrangement. For each sample, productive Simpson clonality was calculated as the square root of Simpson's diversity index over productive rearrangements. This is the immuneACCESS table as TCRdb keeps it, with only in-frame sequences that have V and J called. A part of the clones is gone; compared with another copy, unresolved V genes explain less than half, and the rest is unexplained. V and J calls and clone size follow that table, whereas D and trimming were derived from the DNA. The sample table contains a few hundred thousand clones; only one count was recorded for roughly four fifths of them. Around 5% of the sample is held by the ten biggest clonotypes.

This entry is derived from a study of blood T cell repertoires in COVID-19 (dated by TCRdb to 2019 to 2021). Broadly, across the study: The collaborator samples originated in the United States, Italy and Spain and spanned the acute and convalescent phases of COVID-19. The prospective study material was composed of cDNA or gDNA derived from T cells, B-cell-depleted T cells, or PBMCs. Subjects who had been exposed to COVID-19, were actively infected with it, or had recovered from it provided the deeply sampled blood TCRbeta repertoires that made up the dataset. The repertoires were released in a freely available public database meant as a resource for research on the immune response to SARS-CoV-2. The samples were drawn from two sources: the first 160 participants of the ongoing ImmuneRACE study, and some 1,300 subjects contributed by 6 global collaborators. Nearly every sample came with metadata listing a de-identified subject ID, COVID-19 status, age in years and sex. HLA class I and class II types, where available, came from metadata supplied by the sample provider rather than from assay-based typing. General study outcomes and caveats: Clinical and demographic metadata were provided uncurated, with the amount varying by source and participant.

At the junction V is shortened by 0 bases and J by 9 bases; bases outside the gene matches: 15. As encoded in the germline V gene, CDR1 is MGHRA while CDR2 is YSYEKL. The CDR3 holds 19 amino acids from the cysteine to the phenylalanine. Only the CDR3 region is kept as DNA, spanning 57 bases read in frame from base 1. This receptor chain uses TRBV4-1 and TRBJ1-6; 9 central nucleotides agree with TRBD1. This receptor was taken from a woman between 45 and 60 years old who had recovered from COVID-19. Sequenced material: PBMCs or T cells enriched from blood (not recorded which). The CDR3 corresponds to CASSQEGGRDRVSGSPLHF. At the DNA level, the sequence is TGCGCCAGCAGCCAAGAAGGGGGCCGGGACAGGGTATCAGGTTCACCCCTCCACTTT.